This TCR beta chain was retrieved from a study of blood T cell repertoires in COVID-19. Study context: Sites across the United States, Italy and Spain contributed samples from acute and convalescent COVID-19. PBMCs, B-cell-depleted T cells, or T cells provided the cDNA or gDNA that made up the material.

How the authors handled the data: Reference gene primers were amplified, and this amplification served to estimate nucleated cell counts. Libraries were prepared by immunoSEQ multiplex PCR; TCRdb keeps only in-frame clonotypes and omits some of them. That table is the source of V, J and clone size, and D and trimming were worked out from the DNA. The sample contains about 270,000 clones, approximately 86% of which appear only once. Germline V gene lookup returns CDR1 WSHSY and CDR2 SAAADI. The V end was cut by 6 bases, the J end by 9 bases, with 21 bases between. The length of the CDR3 is 15 residues.

Sequencing was carried out using peripheral blood. The origin of this receptor is a man between 40 and 49 years old with active or convalescent COVID-19. The rearrangement links TRBV10-2 to TRBJ2-1, with D perhaps matching TRBD2 (7 bases). DNA for the CDR3: TGCGCCAGCAGGCCTACAGGGAGGGATGCAGGTGAGCAGTTCTTC. This translates into CASRPTGRDAGEQFF.